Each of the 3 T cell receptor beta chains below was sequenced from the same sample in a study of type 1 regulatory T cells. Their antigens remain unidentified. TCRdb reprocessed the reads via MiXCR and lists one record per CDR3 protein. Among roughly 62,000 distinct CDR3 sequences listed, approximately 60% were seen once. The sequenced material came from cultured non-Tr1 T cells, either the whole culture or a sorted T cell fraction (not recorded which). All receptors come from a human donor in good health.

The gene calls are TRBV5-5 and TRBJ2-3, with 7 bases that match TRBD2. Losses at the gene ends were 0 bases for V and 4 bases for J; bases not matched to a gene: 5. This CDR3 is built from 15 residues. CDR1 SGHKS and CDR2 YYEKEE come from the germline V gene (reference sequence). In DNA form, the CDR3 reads TGTGCCAGCAGCTTGGACCCGGGAGGTTCAGATACGCAGTATTTT. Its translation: CASSLDPGGSDTQYF. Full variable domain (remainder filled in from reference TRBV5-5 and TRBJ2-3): DAGVTQSPTHLIKTRGQQVTLRCSPISGHKSVSWYQQVLGQGPQFIFQYYEKEERGRGNFPDRFSARQFPNYSSELNVNALLLGDSALYLCASSLDPGGSDTQYFGPGTRLTVL.

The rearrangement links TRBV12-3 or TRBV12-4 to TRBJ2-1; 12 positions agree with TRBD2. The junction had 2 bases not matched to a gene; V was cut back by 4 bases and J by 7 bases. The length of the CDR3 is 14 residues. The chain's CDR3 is CASSWTSGINEQFF. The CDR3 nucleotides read TGTGCCAGCAGTTGGACTAGCGGGATTAATGAGCAGTTCTTC.

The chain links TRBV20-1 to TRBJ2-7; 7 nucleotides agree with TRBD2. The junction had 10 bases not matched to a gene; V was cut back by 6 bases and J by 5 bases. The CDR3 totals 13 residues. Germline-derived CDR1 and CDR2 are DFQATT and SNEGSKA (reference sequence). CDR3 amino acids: CSADVAGRNEQYF. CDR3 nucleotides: TGCAGTGCCGACGTAGCGGGCCGGAACGAGCAGTACTTC.